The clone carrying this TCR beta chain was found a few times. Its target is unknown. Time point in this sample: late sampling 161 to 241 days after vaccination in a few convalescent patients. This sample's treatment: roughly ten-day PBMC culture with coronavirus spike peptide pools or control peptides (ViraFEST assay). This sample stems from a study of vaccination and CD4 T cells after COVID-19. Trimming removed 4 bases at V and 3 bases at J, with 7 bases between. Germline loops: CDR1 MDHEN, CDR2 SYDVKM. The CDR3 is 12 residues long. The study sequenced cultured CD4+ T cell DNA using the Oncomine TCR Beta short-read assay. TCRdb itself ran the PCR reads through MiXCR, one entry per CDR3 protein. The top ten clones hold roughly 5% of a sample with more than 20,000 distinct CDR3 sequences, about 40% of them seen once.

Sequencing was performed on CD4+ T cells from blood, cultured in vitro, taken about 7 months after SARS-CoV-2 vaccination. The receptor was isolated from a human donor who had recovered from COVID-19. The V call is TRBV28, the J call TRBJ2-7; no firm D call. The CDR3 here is CASSYFNYEQYF. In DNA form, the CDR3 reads TGTGCCAGCAGTTATTTCAACTACGAGCAGTACTTC.